The clone carrying this TCR beta chain was picked up many times. Amplified TCR beta CDR3 regions derived from RNA transcripts. A set of HTBI primers served as the primers for a first-round RT-PCR of the TCR CDR3. Using its own MiXCR run on the multiplex PCR reads, TCRdb lists one record per CDR3 protein. The sample carries fewer than 400,000 distinct CDR3 sequences, around a sixth recorded once. This CDR3 has 16 amino acids. CDR1 MDHEN and CDR2 SYDVKM come from the germline V gene. Between the trimmed V and J ends, which lost 6 bases and 4 bases, there was a span of 19 bases. Stable disease denoted Graves' hyperthyroidism without ophthalmopathy progression within 18 months. This record belongs to a study of T cells in Graves' hyperthyroidism and ophthalmopathy.

Input material: blood. This sequence joins TRBV28 and TRBJ1-5; perhaps TRBD1 as D (6 bases). This receptor was identified in a man aged 25-45 years with Graves' hyperthyroidism. The CDR3 nucleotides are TGTGCCAGCAGATTGCCCAGGGGAGGGCTAAATCAGCCCCAGCATTTT. Amino acid sequence: CASRLPRGGLNQPQHF.